The source of this TCR beta chain is a study of long-term antiretroviral therapy in people with HIV. The wider study: It was about a decade before the 2015 immediate-ART recommendation that the earliest samples were taken. General study results and limits: Spans of CDR3 length were tighter for HIV repertoires than for controls. Clonal expansions arising prior to ART prevailed in the repertoire at every time point.

DNA was extracted from roughly 0.93-9.6 million thawed cryopreserved PBMC. An immunoSEQ assay, version v3.0, was performed at survey level. TCRdb's copy holds only in-frame clones and misses some; the assay was immunoSEQ multiplex PCR. The sample lists 30,000 to 40,000 clones; 60% to 85% were seen once. A note on this clone: Antigen specificity is unknown.

The source was unsorted PBMCs, collected 2 years after starting antiretroviral therapy. This clonotype originated in a woman in her forties or fifties with HIV.

The DNA for the CDR3 is TGTGCCAGCAATGGGAACATTGGAAACACCATATATTTT. This codes for CASNGNIGNTIYF. The chain uses TRBV2 and TRBJ1-3; no clear D. V was pared by 7 bases and J by 3 bases, with 10 bases between. The germline V gene has CDR1 SNHLY and CDR2 FYNNEI. This CDR3 is built from 13 residues.